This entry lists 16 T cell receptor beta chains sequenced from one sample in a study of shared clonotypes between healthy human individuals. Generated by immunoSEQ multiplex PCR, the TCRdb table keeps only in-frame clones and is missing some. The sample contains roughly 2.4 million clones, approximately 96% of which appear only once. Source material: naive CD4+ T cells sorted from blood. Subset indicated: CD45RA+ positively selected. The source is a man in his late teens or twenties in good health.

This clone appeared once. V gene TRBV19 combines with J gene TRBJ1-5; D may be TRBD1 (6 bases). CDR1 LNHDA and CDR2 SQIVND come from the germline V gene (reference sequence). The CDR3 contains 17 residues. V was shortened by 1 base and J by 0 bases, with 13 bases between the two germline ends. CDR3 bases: TGTGCCAGTAGTATAGCGCCGGGACAATTTAGCAATCAGCCCCAGCATTTT. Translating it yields CASSIAPGQFSNQPQHF.

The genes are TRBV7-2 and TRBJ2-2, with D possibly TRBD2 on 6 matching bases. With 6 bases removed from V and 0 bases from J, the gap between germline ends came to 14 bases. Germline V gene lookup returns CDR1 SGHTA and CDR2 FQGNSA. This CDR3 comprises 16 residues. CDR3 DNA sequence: TGTGCCAGCAGGACAACCGGGACTTCGAACACCGGGGAGCTGTTTTTT. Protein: CASRTTGTSNTGELFF.

Written as DNA, the CDR3 is TGTGCCAGCAGCTTACGTTTTCCCAATCGCGGGGAGACCCAGTACTTC. This encodes CASSLRFPNRGETQYF. V usage is TRBV7-9 and J usage is TRBJ2-5; D is perhaps TRBD2 (5 bases). The CDR3 is made up of 16 amino acids. CDR1 and CDR2 (germline): SEHNR, FQNEAQ (reference sequence). Between the trimmed V and J ends, which lost 2 bases and 5 bases, there was a span of 18 bases.

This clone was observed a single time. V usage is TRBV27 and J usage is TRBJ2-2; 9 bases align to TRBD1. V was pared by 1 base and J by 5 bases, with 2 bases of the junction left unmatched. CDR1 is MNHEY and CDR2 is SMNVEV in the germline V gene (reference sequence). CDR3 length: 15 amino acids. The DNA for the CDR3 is TGTGCCAGCAGTTTATTGGGACAGGGTACCGGGGAGCTGTTTTTT. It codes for CASSLLGQGTGELFF.

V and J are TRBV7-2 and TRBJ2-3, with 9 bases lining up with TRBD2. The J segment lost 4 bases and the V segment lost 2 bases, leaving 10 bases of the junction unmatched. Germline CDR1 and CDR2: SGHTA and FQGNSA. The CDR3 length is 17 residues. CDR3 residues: CASSLRAGGLQADTQYF. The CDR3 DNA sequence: TGTGCCAGCAGCTTAAGAGCGGGAGGTCTTCAGGCAGATACGCAGTATTTT.

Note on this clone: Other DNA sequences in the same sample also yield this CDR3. The DNA for the CDR3 is TGTGCCTGGAGTGTACGGACAGGGGGCAATCAGCCCCAGCATTTT. Amino acid sequence: CAWSVRTGGNQPQHF. The rearrangement links TRBV30 to TRBJ1-5; the match to TRBD1 covers 9 bases. V was clipped by 0 bases and J by 2 bases; unmatched bases: 2. The CDR3 runs 15 residues. Germline values: CDR1 GTSNPN, CDR2 SVGIG (reference sequence).

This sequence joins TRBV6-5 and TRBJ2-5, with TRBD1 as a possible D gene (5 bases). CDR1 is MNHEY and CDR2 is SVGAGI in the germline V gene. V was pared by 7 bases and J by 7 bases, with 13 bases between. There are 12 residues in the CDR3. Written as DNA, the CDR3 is TGTGCCAGCAACGCCAGGGCAGGGACCCAGTACTTC. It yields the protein CASNARAGTQYF.

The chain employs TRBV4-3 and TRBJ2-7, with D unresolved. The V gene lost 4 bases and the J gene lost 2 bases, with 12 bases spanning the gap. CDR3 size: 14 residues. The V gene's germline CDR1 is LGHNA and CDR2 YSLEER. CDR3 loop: CASSPAPGPYEQYF. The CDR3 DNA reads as TGCGCCAGCAGCCCAGCCCCGGGTCCCTACGAGCAGTACTTC.

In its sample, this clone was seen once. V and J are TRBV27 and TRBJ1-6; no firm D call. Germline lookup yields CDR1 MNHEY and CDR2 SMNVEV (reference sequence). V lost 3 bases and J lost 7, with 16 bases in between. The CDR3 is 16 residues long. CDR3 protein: CASSFRVTGSNSPLHF. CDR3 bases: TGTGCCAGCAGTTTTCGGGTGACGGGATCCAATTCACCCCTCCACTTT.

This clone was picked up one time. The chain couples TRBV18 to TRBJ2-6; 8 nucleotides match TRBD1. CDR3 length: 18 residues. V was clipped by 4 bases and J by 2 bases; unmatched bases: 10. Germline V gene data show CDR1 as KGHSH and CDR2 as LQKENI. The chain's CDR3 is CASSQAGGLFPGANVLTF. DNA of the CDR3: TGTGCCAGCTCACAGGCAGGGGGCCTATTTCCTGGGGCCAACGTCCTGACTTTC.

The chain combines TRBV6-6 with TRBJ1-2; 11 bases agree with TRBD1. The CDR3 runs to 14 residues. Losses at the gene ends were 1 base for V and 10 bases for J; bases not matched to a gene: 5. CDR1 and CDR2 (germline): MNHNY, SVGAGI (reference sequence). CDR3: CASSYWPGQGAYTF. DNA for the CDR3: TGTGCCAGCAGTTACTGGCCCGGACAGGGGGCCTACACCTTC.

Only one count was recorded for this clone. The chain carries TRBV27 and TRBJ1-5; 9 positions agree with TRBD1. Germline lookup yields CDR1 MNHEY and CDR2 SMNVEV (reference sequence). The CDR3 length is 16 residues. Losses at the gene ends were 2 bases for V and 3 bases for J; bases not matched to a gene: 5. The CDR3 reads CASSLLGQGYNQPQHF. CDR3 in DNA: TGTGCCAGCAGTTTACTAGGACAGGGGTACAATCAGCCCCAGCATTTT.

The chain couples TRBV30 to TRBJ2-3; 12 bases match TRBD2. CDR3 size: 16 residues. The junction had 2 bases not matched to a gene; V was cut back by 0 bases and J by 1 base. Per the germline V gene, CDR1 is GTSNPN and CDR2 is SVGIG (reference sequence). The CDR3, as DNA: TGTGCCTGGAGTGTACGACTAGCGGGGGGCACAGATACGCAGTATTTT. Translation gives CAWSVRLAGGTDTQYF.

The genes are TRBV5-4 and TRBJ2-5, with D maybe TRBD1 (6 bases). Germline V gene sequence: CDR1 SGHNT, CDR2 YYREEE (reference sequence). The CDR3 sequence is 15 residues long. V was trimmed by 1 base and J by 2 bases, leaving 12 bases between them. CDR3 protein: CASSLTGKAQETQYF. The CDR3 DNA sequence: TGTGCCAGCAGCTTGACAGGGAAGGCGCAAGAGACCCAGTACTTC.

The CDR3 DNA reads as TGTGCCAGCACCATGGGAACAGGGGGTAACTATGGCTACACCTTC. Its protein product is CASTMGTGGNYGYTF. The chain joins TRBV6-5 to TRBJ1-2, with 8 bases identical to TRBD1. V dropped 7 bases and J dropped 1; count of bases not matched to a gene: 8. The CDR3 loop spans 15 amino acids. CDR1 is MNHEY, CDR2 SVGAGI, per germline.

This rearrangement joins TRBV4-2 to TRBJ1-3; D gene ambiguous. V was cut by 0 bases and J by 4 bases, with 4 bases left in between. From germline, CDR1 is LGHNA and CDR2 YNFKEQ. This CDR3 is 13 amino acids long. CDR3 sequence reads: CASSQDGGNTIYF. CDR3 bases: TGTGCCAGCAGCCAAGATGGCGGAAACACCATATATTTT.